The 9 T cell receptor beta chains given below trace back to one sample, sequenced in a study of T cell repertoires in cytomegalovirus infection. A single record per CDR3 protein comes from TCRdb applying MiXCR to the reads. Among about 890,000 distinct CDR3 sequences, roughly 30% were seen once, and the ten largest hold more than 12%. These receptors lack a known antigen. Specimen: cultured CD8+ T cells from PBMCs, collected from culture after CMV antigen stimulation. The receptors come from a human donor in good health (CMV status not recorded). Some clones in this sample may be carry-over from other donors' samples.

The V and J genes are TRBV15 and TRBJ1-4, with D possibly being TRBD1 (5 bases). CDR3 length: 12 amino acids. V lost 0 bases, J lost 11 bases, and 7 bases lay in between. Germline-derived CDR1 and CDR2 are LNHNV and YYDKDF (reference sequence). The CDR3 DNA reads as TGTGCCACCAGCAGAGATCGGGGGAAACTGTTTTTT. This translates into CATSRDRGKLFF. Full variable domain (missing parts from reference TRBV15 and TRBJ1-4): DAMVIQNPRYQVTQFGKPVTLSCSQTLNHNVMYWYQQKSSQAPKLLFHYYDKDFNNEADTPDNFQSRRPNTSFCFLDIRSPGLGDTAMYLCATSRDRGKLFFGSGTQLSVL.

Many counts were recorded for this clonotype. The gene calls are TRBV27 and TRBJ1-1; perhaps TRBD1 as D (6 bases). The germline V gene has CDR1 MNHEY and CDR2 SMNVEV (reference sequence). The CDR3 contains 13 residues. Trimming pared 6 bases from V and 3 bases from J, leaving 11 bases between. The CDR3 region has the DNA TGTGCCAGCAGCTCAGGACAGTACACTGAAGCTTTCTTT. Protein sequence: CASSSGQYTEAFF.

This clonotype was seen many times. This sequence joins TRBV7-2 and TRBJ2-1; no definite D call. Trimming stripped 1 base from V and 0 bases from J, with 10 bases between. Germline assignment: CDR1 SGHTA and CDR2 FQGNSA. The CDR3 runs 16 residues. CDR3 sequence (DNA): TGTGCCAGCAGCTTAGGAGGCCACCTCTCCTACAATGAGCAGTTCTTC. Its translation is CASSLGGHLSYNEQFF.

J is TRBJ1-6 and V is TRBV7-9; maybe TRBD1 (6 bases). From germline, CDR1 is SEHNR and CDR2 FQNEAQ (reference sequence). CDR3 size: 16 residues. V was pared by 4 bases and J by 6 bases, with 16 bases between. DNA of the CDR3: TGTGCCAGCAGCTCCGTCGGGAGACAGGCTAATTCACCCCTCCACTTT. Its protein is CASSSVGRQANSPLHF. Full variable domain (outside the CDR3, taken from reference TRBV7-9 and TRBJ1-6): DTGVSQNPRHKITKRGQNVTFRCDPISEHNRLYWYRQTLGQGPEFLTYFQNEAQLEKSRLLSDRFSAERPKGSFSTLEIQRTEQGDSAMYLCASSSVGRQANSPLHFGNGTRLTVT.

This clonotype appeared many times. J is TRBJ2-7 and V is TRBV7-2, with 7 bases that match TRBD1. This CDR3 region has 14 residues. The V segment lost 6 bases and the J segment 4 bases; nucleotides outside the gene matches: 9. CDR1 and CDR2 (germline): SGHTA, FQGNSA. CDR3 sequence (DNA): TGTGCCAGCAGATCCGACAGGGTTGCTTACGAGCAGTACTTC. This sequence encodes CASRSDRVAYEQYF.

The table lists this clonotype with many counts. In DNA, the CDR3 is TGCGCCAGCAGCCAAGGTTTGATGGGGGCGCAGTACTTC. Its protein is CASSQGLMGAQYF. The rearrangement links TRBV4-1 to TRBJ2-7; D possibly corresponds to TRBD1 (6 bases). This CDR3 region has 13 residues. V lost 1 base and J 9 bases, leaving 13 bases between the germline ends. The germline V gene has CDR1 MGHRA and CDR2 YSYEKL.

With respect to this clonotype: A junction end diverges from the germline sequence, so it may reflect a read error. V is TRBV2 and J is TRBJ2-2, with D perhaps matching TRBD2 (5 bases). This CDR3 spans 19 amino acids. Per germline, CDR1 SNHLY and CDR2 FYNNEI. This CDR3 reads CVSNEGTGSLHYGPGELFF. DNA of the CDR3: TGTGTCAGCAACGAGGGAACGGGATCACTTCACTATGGGCCCGGGGAGCTGTTTTTT.

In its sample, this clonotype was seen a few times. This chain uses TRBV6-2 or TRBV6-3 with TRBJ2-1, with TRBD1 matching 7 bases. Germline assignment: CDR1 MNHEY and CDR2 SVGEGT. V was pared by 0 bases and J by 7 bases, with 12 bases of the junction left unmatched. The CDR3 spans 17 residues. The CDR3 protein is CASSYSKADRETNEQFF. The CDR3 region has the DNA TGTGCCAGCAGTTACTCGAAGGCTGACAGGGAGACTAATGAGCAGTTCTTC.

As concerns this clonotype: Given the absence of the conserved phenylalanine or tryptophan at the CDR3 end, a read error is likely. CDR3 sequence (DNA): TGCGCCAGCAGCATGAGGACAGGCACAGATACGCAGTATTCT. This sequence encodes CASSMRTGTDTQYS. The V and J genes are TRBV5-1 and TRBJ2-3; D is possibly TRBD1 (6 bases). The V gene's germline CDR1 is SGHRS and CDR2 YFSETQ. Trimming removed 4 bases at V and 1 base at J, with 10 bases between. The length of the CDR3 is 14 residues.